The rows below give T cell receptor beta chains drawn from one sample of a study of shared clonotypes between healthy human individuals. TCRdb keeps only in-frame clones here, not all; method: immunoSEQ multiplex PCR. This table holds 500,000 to 550,000 clones, 90% to 97% found once. The sequencing sample was made of naive CD4+ T cells sorted from blood. All receptors derive from a woman aged 25 to 39 in good health. Both conserved end residues are part of each CDR3. The order of the fields is D gene, V gene, J gene, clone size, CDR3 protein, CDR3 DNA. A D gene is named only where the DNA matches it firmly. Clone size is shown for a subset of rows, as once, few, many or a class of expanded clone.

>TRBD2|TRBV19|TRBJ2-3|-
CASSIDPPVTGGVDTQYF
TGTGCCAGTAGTATAGACCCCCCGGTAACGGGAGGAGTAGATACGCAGTATTTT
>-|TRBV2|TRBJ1-2|-
CASSGAGLGYGYTF
TGTGCCAGCAGTGGGGCCGGCCTAGGCTATGGCTACACCTTC
>TRBD2|TRBV6-5|TRBJ2-7|-
CASSLASGSYEQYF
TGTGCCAGCAGTCTAGCTAGCGGGAGTTACGAGCAGTACTTC
>-|TRBV11-3|TRBJ2-2|-
CASSFLGGNTGELFF
TGTGCCAGCAGCTTCCTAGGTGGGAACACCGGGGAGCTGTTTTTT
>TRBD2|TRBV18|TRBJ2-3|-
CASSLTSGRSTDTQYF
TGTGCCAGCTCTCTTACTAGCGGGAGGAGCACAGATACGCAGTATTTT
>TRBD2|TRBV7-6|TRBJ2-7|-
CASSLGSSGNSYEQYF
TGTGCCAGCAGCTTAGGGTCTAGCGGAAACTCCTACGAGCAGTACTTC
>-|TRBV19|TRBJ2-4|-
CASSIAALAKNIQYF
TGTGCCAGTAGTATAGCGGCCTTAGCCAAAAACATTCAGTACTTC
>-|TRBV6-1|TRBJ1-1|-
CASIDGQGSGTEAFF
TGTGCCAGCATCGATGGGCAGGGGTCCGGCACTGAAGCTTTCTTT
>TRBD1|TRBV19|TRBJ2-2|-
CARVERDREDTGELFF
TGTGCCAGAGTGGAACGGGACAGGGAGGACACCGGGGAGCTGTTTTTT
>-|TRBV6-6|TRBJ1-5|-
CASSYWGQPQHF
TGTGCCAGCAGTTACTGGGGCCAGCCCCAGCATTTT
>-|TRBV7-6|TRBJ2-5|once
CASSSGFTVFETQYF
TGTGCCAGCAGCTCGGGGTTTACAGTGTTTGAGACCCAGTACTTC
>TRBD2|TRBV2|TRBJ2-3|-
CASSGRTRSPDTQYF
TGTGCCAGCAGTGGGCGGACTAGGAGCCCAGATACGCAGTATTTT
>TRBD1|TRBV5-1|TRBJ1-1|-
CASSSTTGVSGEAFF
TGCGCCAGCAGCTCTACTACAGGGGTATCGGGTGAAGCTTTCTTT
>-|TRBV5-4|TRBJ2-7|-
CASSPWGSREQYF
TGTGCCAGCAGCCCCTGGGGGTCTCGCGAGCAGTACTTC
>-|TRBV7-9|TRBJ1-3|-
CASSLAPSFRRLDTIYF
TGTGCCAGCAGCTTAGCACCCAGTTTCCGCCGGTTGGACACCATATATTTT
>-|TRBV5-1|TRBJ2-1|-
CASSLEPGPSYNEQFF
TGCGCCAGCAGCTTGGAACCGGGGCCCTCCTACAATGAGCAGTTCTTC
>-|TRBV7-9|TRBJ1-1|-
CASSLTGRTSREAFF
TGTGCCAGCAGCCTCACGGGGAGGACATCAAGGGAAGCTTTCTTT
>-|TRBV14|TRBJ2-2|-
CASSQSLTGELFF
TGTGCCAGCAGCCAATCCCTCACCGGGGAGCTGTTTTTT
>TRBD1|TRBV5-1|TRBJ1-2|-
CASSLGRDRVNYGYTF
TGCGCCAGCAGCTTGGGCAGGGACAGGGTTAACTATGGCTACACCTTC
>-|TRBV29-1|TRBJ2-1|-
CSVSKAYNEQFF
TGCAGCGTTTCCAAGGCTTACAATGAGCAGTTCTTC